The 18 T cell receptor beta chains below all came from one sample that was sequenced in a study of blood T cell repertoires in COVID-19. Generated by immunoSEQ multiplex PCR, the TCRdb table keeps only in-frame clones and is missing some. The table has hundreds of thousands of clones, approximately 83% seen once; the top ten hold 2.2%. Sequences were obtained from PBMCs or T cells enriched from blood (not recorded which). The receptor source for this set is a man aged 30 to 45 who had recovered from COVID-19.

This clone was observed a few times. The rearrangement joins TRBV4-1 to TRBJ1-2; no reliable D call. V lost 1 base and J lost 5, with 5 bases in between. Looked up from germline, CDR1 is MGHRA and CDR2 is YSYEKL. This CDR3 has 12 amino acids. This CDR3 reads CASSQGIYGYTF. For the CDR3, the DNA is TGCGCCAGCAGCCAAGGTATTTATGGCTACACCTTC.

This clone came up many times. The chain recombines TRBV11-2 with TRBJ1-2; perhaps TRBD1 as D (6 bases). The germline gives CDR1 SGHAT, CDR2 FQNNGV. V was pared by 4 bases and J by 2 bases, with 17 bases between. CDR3 length: 16 residues. The DNA for the CDR3 is TGTGCCAGCAGCTCAATCGGGGGGCAGGCCAACTATGGCTACACCTTC. This sequence encodes CASSSIGGQANYGYTF.

The V call is TRBV20-1, the J call TRBJ1-1, with a tentative D call TRBD1 (6 bases). Trimming shortened V by 3 bases and J by 3 bases, and 14 bases separated the two germline ends. The CDR3 is made up of 14 amino acids. Germline V CDR1 and CDR2: DFQATT, SNEGSKA (reference sequence). The CDR3 sequence: CSASPRGGYTEAFF. CDR3 bases: TGCAGTGCTAGTCCCAGGGGAGGGTACACTGAAGCTTTCTTT.

The rearrangement uses TRBV10-3 and TRBJ2-3, with TRBD2 as a possible D gene (6 bases). Germline-derived CDR1 and CDR2 are ENHRY and SYGVKD. V was pared by 6 bases and J by 2 bases, with 15 bases between. There are 15 residues in the CDR3. Here the CDR3 reads CAIREDYPNTDTQYF. For the CDR3, the DNA is TGTGCCATCAGGGAGGACTATCCCAACACAGATACGCAGTATTTT.

This chain links TRBV7-2 with TRBJ2-5; 8 bases agree with TRBD1. The CDR3 extends over 14 amino acids. The germline V gene has CDR1 SGHTA and CDR2 FQGNSA. V was clipped by 5 bases and J by 2 bases; unmatched bases: 4. The CDR3: CASSPQGAQETQYF. For the CDR3, the DNA is TGTGCCAGCAGCCCTCAGGGGGCACAAGAGACCCAGTACTTC.

The chain carries TRBV12-3 or TRBV12-4 and TRBJ2-7; D gene ambiguous. Trimming pared 3 bases from V and 2 bases from J, leaving 8 bases between. The CDR3 consists of 13 residues. In DNA, the CDR3 is TGTGCCAGCAGTTTCAACAGCCCCTACGAGCAGTACTTC. It codes for CASSFNSPYEQYF.

Comments on this clone: At the DNA level, this CDR3 is encoded by other sequences in the same sample as well. This chain joins TRBV2 and TRBJ1-5; TRBD1 matches 7 bases. The CDR3 runs to 14 residues. The V and J ends lost 4 bases and 1 base, in that order; junction bases with no gene match: 1. The germline V gene has CDR1 SNHLY and CDR2 FYNNEI. CDR3 in DNA: TGTGCCAGCAGTGGACAGGGCAGCAATCAGCCCCAGCATTTT. Residues: CASSGQGSNQPQHF.

A single count supports this clone. The chain employs TRBV7-9 and TRBJ1-2; 8 nucleotides line up with TRBD1. This CDR3 is 15 amino acids long. V was pared by 5 bases and J by 5 bases, with 10 bases of the junction left unmatched. Per the germline V gene, CDR1 is SEHNR and CDR2 is FQNEAQ (reference sequence). The CDR3 bases are TGTGCCAGCAGCGAGCAGGGGGCAAAGGGGTATGGCTACACCTTC. Protein sequence: CASSEQGAKGYGYTF. The entire variable domain, with the rest obtained from reference TRBV7-9 and TRBJ1-2, is as follows: DTGVSQNPRHKITKRGQNVTFRCDPISEHNRLYWYRQTLGQGPEFLTYFQNEAQLEKSRLLSDRFSAERPKGSFSTLEIQRTEQGDSAMYLCASSEQGAKGYGYTFGSGTRLTVV.

This chain connects TRBV5-5 to TRBJ1-2; D is unclear. CDR3 size: 15 residues. Germline CDR1 SGHKS, CDR2 YYEKEE (reference sequence). V gave up 0 bases and J gave up 6 bases, with 15 bases separating them. The CDR3 coding sequence is TGTGCCAGCAGCTTGGAGCAGGTTATCCTCCATGGCTACACCTTC. Residues: CASSLEQVILHGYTF.

The chain has TRBV2 and TRBJ1-3; D unclear. Per germline, CDR1 SNHLY and CDR2 FYNNEI. This CDR3 is built from 11 residues. V lost 7 bases and J lost 8, with 9 bases in between. The CDR3 DNA sequence: TGTGCCAGCAAAAGCCTAGACACCATATATTTT. It specifies CASKSLDTIYF.

The J gene is TRBJ2-5, the V gene TRBV7-2; maybe TRBD2 (5 bases). From germline, CDR1 is SGHTA and CDR2 FQGNSA. Trimming pared 2 bases from V and 4 bases from J, leaving 14 bases between. The CDR3 has 15 residues. DNA of the CDR3: TGTGCCAGCAGCTTAATCGGGGTCCCCGTAGAGACCCAGTACTTC. Encoded protein: CASSLIGVPVETQYF.

This chain connects TRBV19 to TRBJ1-5; perhaps TRBD1 as D (5 bases). The CDR3 is 12 amino acids. Germline V lookup: CDR1 LNHDA, CDR2 SQIVND (reference sequence). V lost 7 bases, J lost 6 bases, and 10 bases lay in between. CDR3 bases: TGTGCCAGTAACGACCAGGGTCAGCCCCAGCATTTT. This translates into CASNDQGQPQHF.

This chain links TRBV5-4 with TRBJ1-2; D is undetermined. CDR3 length: 14 residues. Germline CDR1 SGHNT, CDR2 YYREEE (reference sequence). Trimming took 0 bases from V and 3 from J, leaving 9 bases between them. The CDR3 region has the DNA TGTGCCAGCAGCTTGGTCGGGAATCACTATGGCTACACCTTC. Protein sequence: CASSLVGNHYGYTF.

The chain couples TRBV7-9 to TRBJ1-1; D uncertain. V was shortened by 0 bases and J by 3 bases, with 8 bases between the two germline ends. The CDR3 covers 14 residues. CDR1 is SEHNR and CDR2 is FQNEAQ in the germline V gene (reference sequence). CDR3 bases: TGTGCCAGCAGCTTAGCGAAGCAATACACTGAAGCTTTCTTT. Its protein is CASSLAKQYTEAFF.

The V gene is TRBV11-2, the J gene TRBJ1-2; 12 nucleotides line up with TRBD1. The V gene's germline CDR1 is SGHAT and CDR2 FQNNGV. The CDR3 covers 15 residues. V trimming: 5 bases; J trimming: 4 bases; junction bases outside the gene matches: 5. The CDR3 DNA sequence: TGTGCCAGCAGCCACGGGACAGGGGGCACCTATGGCTACACCTTC. Protein product: CASSHGTGGTYGYTF.

The V call is TRBV7-3, the J call TRBJ1-2; maybe TRBD1 (6 bases). CDR1 SGHTA and CDR2 FQGTGA come from the germline V gene. Trimming left V 1 base short and J 3 bases short, with 9 bases between. The CDR3 totals 14 residues. The CDR3 nucleotides read TGTGCCAGCAGCTTAATAGGGGGAGACTATGGCTACACCTTC. It specifies CASSLIGGDYGYTF.

This rearrangement joins TRBV4-2 to TRBJ1-1; 10 bases are a match to TRBD1. The CDR3 runs 15 residues. The germline gives CDR1 LGHNA, CDR2 YNFKEQ. V trimming: 3 bases; J trimming: 5 bases; junction bases outside the gene matches: 6. CDR3 protein: CASSQETGGYTEAFF. CDR3 bases: TGTGCCAGCAGCCAGGAGACAGGGGGCTATACTGAAGCTTTCTTT.

V usage is TRBV2 and J usage is TRBJ1-2; possibly TRBD1 for D (6 bases). The CDR3 spans 15 residues. The germline CDR1 and CDR2 sequences are SNHLY and FYNNEI. Trimming stripped 8 bases from V and 1 base from J, with 17 bases between. The CDR3 DNA is TGTGCCAGCCCCCCACGACAGGTCATTAACTATGGCTACACCTTC. It is translated as CASPPRQVINYGYTF.